The 18 T cell receptor beta chains below come from one sample, sequenced in a study of T cells in Graves' hyperthyroidism and ophthalmopathy. RNA transcripts served as the template for amplifying TCR beta CDR3 regions. The HTBI set primed first-round TCR CDR3 RT-PCR. From the multiplex PCR reads, TCRdb called clonotypes with MiXCR, one entry per CDR3 protein. The table shows 370,000 or so distinct CDR3 sequences, with 20% to 25% occurring only once. Sequences were obtained from blood. Every receptor here comes from a man aged 45-65 years with Graves' hyperthyroidism.

This clonotype was detected only a few times. The V and J genes are TRBV7-3 and TRBJ2-1; 13 nucleotides match TRBD2. This CDR3 comprises 17 residues. Unmatched junction bases numbered 7, after V lost 1 base and J lost 7 bases. CDR1 is SGHTA and CDR2 is FQGTGA in the germline V gene. The CDR3 DNA is TGTGCCAGCAGCTTAAGGCCCGGGACTAGCGGGATAAATGAGCAGTTCTTC. The encoded protein is CASSLRPGTSGINEQFF.

The chain joins TRBV28 to TRBJ2-2; D is possibly TRBD2 (5 bases). This CDR3 contains 13 residues. CDR1 and CDR2 (germline): MDHEN, SYDVKM. Trimming took off 10 bases at V and 4 bases at J, with 13 bases between the two ends. CDR3 residues: CANNSEPTGELFF. DNA of the CDR3: TGTGCCAACAATAGCGAACCCACCGGGGAGCTGTTTTTT.

The chain recombines TRBV29-1 with TRBJ2-3; 8 bases fit TRBD1. The CDR3 is made up of 13 amino acids. Germline V lookup: CDR1 SQVTM, CDR2 ANQGSEA. V shed 7 bases, J shed 5 bases, and the junction held 8 bases outside the gene matches. The CDR3: CSGDRGRGDTQYF. DNA of the CDR3: TGCAGCGGCGACAGGGGTCGAGGAGATACGCAGTATTTT.

This clonotype was seen more than once but under ten times. The rearrangement joins TRBV5-1 to TRBJ2-1, with TRBD1 as a possible D gene (6 bases). The CDR3 contains 15 residues. Trimming pared 5 bases from V and 0 bases from J, leaving 12 bases between. Per germline, CDR1 SGHRS and CDR2 YFSETQ. The CDR3 nucleotides are TGCGCCAGCAGGACAACAGGGAGCTCCTACAATGAGCAGTTCTTC. Encoded protein: CASRTTGSSYNEQFF. The full variable domain, completed using reference TRBV5-1 and TRBJ2-1, is KAGVTQTPRYLIKTRGQQVTLSCSPISGHRSVSWYQQTPGQGLQFLFEYFSETQRNKGNFPGRFSGRQFSNSRSEMNVSTLELGDSALYLCASRTTGSSYNEQFFGPGTRLTVL.

J is TRBJ2-2 and V is TRBV5-6; D is possibly TRBD2 (5 bases). Germline V gives CDR1 SGHDT, CDR2 YYEEEE. The length of the CDR3 is 14 residues. The V and J ends lost 6 bases and 4 bases respectively, with 13 bases between them. This chain's CDR3 is CASKRRVFTGELFF. The CDR3 DNA is TGTGCCAGCAAGAGGCGGGTGTTCACCGGGGAGCTGTTTTTT. The full variable domain, its missing parts supplied by reference TRBV5-6 and TRBJ2-2, is DAGVTQSPTHLIKTRGQQVTLRCSPKSGHDTVSWYQQALGQGPQFIFQYYEEEERQRGNFPDRFSGHQFPNYSSELNVNALLLGDSALYLCASKRRVFTGELFFGEGSRLTVL.

This clonotype was recorded only once. V usage is TRBV2 and J usage is TRBJ1-2; unclear D gene. The CDR3 sequence is 13 residues long. Trimming removed 4 bases from V and 6 bases from J, with 12 bases in between. From germline, CDR1 is SNHLY and CDR2 FYNNEI. The CDR3 region has the DNA TGTGCCAGCAGTGTCCGGGGAGGAGATGGCTACACCTTC. Translated, it gives CASSVRGGDGYTF. The whole variable domain, remainder taken from reference TRBV2 and TRBJ1-2, is EPEVTQTPSHQVTQMGQEVILRCVPISNHLYFYWYRQILGQKVEFLVSFYNNEISEKSEIFDDQFSVERPDGSNFTLKIRSTKLEDSAMYFCASSVRGGDGYTFGSGTRLTVV.

The table lists this clonotype with a few counts. This chain connects TRBV20-1 to TRBJ2-1; 14 nucleotides match TRBD2. CDR1 is DFQATT, CDR2 SNEGSKA, per germline (reference sequence). This CDR3 has 14 amino acids. After removal of 6 bases from V and 8 bases from J, the junction contained 6 bases not matched to a gene. In DNA, the CDR3 is TGCAGTGCCAGACTAGCGGGAGGGGCAGATGAGCAGTTCTTC. Its protein is CSARLAGGADEQFF.

This clonotype came up a few times. The gene calls are TRBV24-1 and TRBJ2-2; 14 nucleotides match TRBD2. V was clipped by 4 bases and J by 7 bases; unmatched bases: 7. Germline V gene sequence: CDR1 KGHDR, CDR2 SFDVKD. This CDR3 comprises 17 residues. The CDR3 reads CATSDPGLAGVSGELFF. Written as DNA, the CDR3 is TGTGCCACCAGTGACCCGGGACTAGCGGGAGTTAGCGGGGAGCTGTTTTTT.

The chain is built from TRBV5-1 and TRBJ1-2; 8 bases are shared with TRBD1. The CDR3 is 15 residues long. Losses at the gene ends were 0 bases for V and 4 bases for J; bases not matched to a gene: 5. The germline CDR1 and CDR2 sequences are SGHRS and YFSETQ. As DNA, the CDR3 is TGCGCCAGCAGCTTGGGACAGGGGCCATCCTATGGCTACACCTTC. It translates to CASSLGQGPSYGYTF. Filled out from reference TRBV5-1 and TRBJ1-2, the complete variable domain reads KAGVTQTPRYLIKTRGQQVTLSCSPISGHRSVSWYQQTPGQGLQFLFEYFSETQRNKGNFPGRFSGRQFSNSRSEMNVSTLELGDSALYLCASSLGQGPSYGYTFGSGTRLTVV.

This clonotype was found a few times. The CDR3 reads CASSLSRPTNEKLFF. Written as DNA, the CDR3 is TGCGCCAGCAGCTTGTCGAGGCCAACTAATGAAAAACTGTTTTTT. The rearrangement links TRBV5-1 to TRBJ1-4, with D unclear. In germline, CDR1 is SGHRS, CDR2 YFSETQ. The CDR3 is made up of 15 amino acids. Trimming took off 1 base at V and 0 bases at J, with 7 bases between the two ends.

This clonotype appeared a few times. The rearrangement joins TRBV24-1 to TRBJ1-2, with no clear D. Germline CDR1 is KGHDR and CDR2 is SFDVKD. Between the trimmed V and J ends, which lost 8 bases and 8 bases, there was a span of 8 bases. This CDR3 comprises 10 residues. As DNA, the CDR3 is TGTGCCACCACCATGGGGGGCTACACCTTC. Protein sequence: CATTMGGYTF.

The CDR3 DNA follows: TGTGCCAGCTCACCACCGGGACAGGGGTCCGAAAAACTGTTTTTT. Translated: CASSPPGQGSEKLFF. This rearrangement joins TRBV18 to TRBJ1-4; 10 positions match TRBD1. Germline V gene sequence: CDR1 KGHSH, CDR2 LQKENI. Unmatched junction bases numbered 3, after V lost 0 bases and J lost 8 bases. This CDR3 is built from 15 residues.

In this sample, this clonotype turned up many times. V and J are TRBV6-1 and TRBJ1-5; maybe TRBD1 (5 bases). V was pared by 6 bases and J by 1 base, with 16 bases between. The CDR3 runs to 16 residues. Germline CDR1 is MNHNS and CDR2 is SASEGT. The CDR3 protein is CASSFLANRSNQPQHF. The CDR3 bases are TGTGCCAGCAGCTTCTTGGCCAACAGGAGCAATCAGCCCCAGCATTTT.

This chain links TRBV5-4 with TRBJ2-2; weak D call: TRBD2 (5 bases). This CDR3 contains 13 residues. Germline V gene data show CDR1 as SGHNT and CDR2 as YYREEE (reference sequence). V was clipped by 1 base and J by 5 bases, with 6 bases between them. The DNA for the CDR3 is TGTGCCAGCAGCTTGCGGGATACCGGGGAGCTGTTTTTT. It is translated as CASSLRDTGELFF.

The chain carries TRBV12-3 or TRBV12-4 and TRBJ2-2, with D unresolved. With 4 bases removed from V and 4 bases from J, the gap between germline ends came to 16 bases. The CDR3 contains 16 residues. CDR3 residues: CASSSPVRAPTGELFF. In nucleotides, the CDR3 is TGTGCCAGCAGTTCCCCAGTAAGGGCCCCCACCGGGGAGCTGTTTTTT.

The rearrangement links TRBV7-2 to TRBJ1-1, with 7 bases matching TRBD1. In germline, CDR1 is SGHTA, CDR2 FQGNSA. This CDR3 is built from 15 residues. Trimming took 5 bases from V and 1 from J; bases not matched to a gene: 7. DNA of the CDR3: TGTGCCAGCAGCATACACAGGGGTCCGAACACTGAAGCTTTCTTT. Translated: CASSIHRGPNTEAFF. Full variable domain (remainder filled in from reference TRBV7-2 and TRBJ1-1): GAGVSQSPSNKVTEKGKDVELRCDPISGHTALYWYRQSLGQGLEFLIYFQGNSAPDKSGLPSDRFSAERTGGSVSTLTIQRTQQEDSAVYLCASSIHRGPNTEAFFGQGTRLTVV.

V is TRBV27 and J is TRBJ2-5; tentative D call: TRBD1 (6 bases). The V and J ends lost 3 bases and 7 bases respectively, with 15 bases between them. Germline values: CDR1 MNHEY, CDR2 SMNVEV (reference sequence). CDR3 length: 14 residues. DNA for the CDR3: TGTGCCAGCAGTTTCCGGGGCCCACAGGGGACCCAGTACTTC. Its protein product is CASSFRGPQGTQYF.

The gene calls are TRBV5-1 and TRBJ2-7; D may be TRBD2 (6 bases). Germline loops: CDR1 SGHRS, CDR2 YFSETQ. The CDR3 is made up of 15 amino acids. V lost 4 bases to trimming and J lost 3 bases, with 17 bases between them. The CDR3 DNA is TGCGCCAGCAGCCTCGGGACCCAGGGAGGCTACGAGCAGTACTTC. It is translated as CASSLGTQGGYEQYF.